The 10 T cell receptor beta chains below come from one sample, sequenced in a study of blood T cells in healthy people across ages (dated by TCRdb to the mid-2010s). The receptor library was made with 5' RACE. Sequencing instrument: Illumina HiSeq 2500. A second about 7 to 11 cycle PCR used a sample-barcoded 5' primer and a J-beta primer mix. The raw public reads went through TCRdb reprocessing: fastp at Q25, MiXCR clone calling, in-frame beta chains kept. Rows with one shared CDR3 protein collapse into an entry with the most common genes and DNA. The sample records around 600,000 distinct CDR3 sequences, 40% to 55% of which are singletons. The ten largest clones take up around 23% of the sample. The sample taken for sequencing was blood. The receptors were gathered from an elderly man in good health.

The sample holds a few counts of this clonotype. The chain joins TRBV6-6 to TRBJ2-1, with D possibly being TRBD2 (6 bases). The J call may not be correct, given that the DNA end is closer to TRBJ2-7. CDR3 length: 16 amino acids. Germline loops: CDR1 MNHNY, CDR2 SVGAGI (reference sequence). DNA of the CDR3: TGTGCCAGCAGACCGTCCGGGACTGACTCCTACAATGAGCAGTACTTC. Protein sequence: CASRPSGTDSYNEQYF.

This clonotype was observed a few times. The rearrangement links TRBV7-3 to TRBJ2-3; 7 nucleotides match TRBD2. This CDR3 region has 15 residues. Germline V gene sequence: CDR1 SGHTA, CDR2 FQGTGA. J gave up 6 bases and V 0 bases, and 6 bases lay outside the gene matches. CDR3 sequence (DNA): TGTGCCAGCAGCTTAACGTTTGCTAGCGGTGATACGCAGTATTTT. It translates to CASSLTFASGDTQYF.

The V call is TRBV29-1, the J call TRBJ2-7; 8 bases align to TRBD1. The germline V gene has CDR1 SQVTM and CDR2 ANQGSEA. The CDR3 consists of 14 residues. The trim removed 2 bases at V and 0 bases at J, leaving 3 bases unmatched. The CDR3 region has the DNA TGCAGCGTTGAAACCGGGACAGGCTCCTACGAGCAGTACTTC. It specifies CSVETGTGSYEQYF.

The rearrangement links TRBV5-6 to TRBJ2-2; the D gene is possibly TRBD2 (5 bases). The CDR3 runs 14 residues. Trimming pared 4 bases from V and 9 bases from J, leaving 16 bases between. CDR1 and CDR2 (germline): SGHDT, YYEEEE. This chain's CDR3 is CASSPTKGVRELFF. CDR3 bases: TGTGCCAGCAGCCCTACTAAGGGAGTCCGGGAGCTGTTTTTT.

In DNA form, the CDR3 reads TGCAGTGCTAGGGTGCGGTTAGCGGATACCTACAATGAGCAGTTCTTC. Its protein product is CSARVRLADTYNEQFF. This chain joins TRBV20-1 and TRBJ2-1; a weak D match, TRBD2 (6 bases). Trimming removed 3 bases from V and 2 bases from J, with 17 bases in between. Germline lookup yields CDR1 DFQATT and CDR2 SNEGSKA (reference sequence). The CDR3 is made up of 16 amino acids.

This clonotype was observed many times. This sequence joins TRBV7-9 and TRBJ2-5; no clear D gene. This CDR3 comprises 14 residues. V dropped 4 bases and J dropped 5 bases, with 14 bases sitting between them. Germline CDR1 and CDR2: SEHNR and FQNEAQ (reference sequence). The CDR3 nucleotides read TGTGCCAGCAGCTCGCGTGGGTCCGGGGAGACCCAGTACTTC. Protein product: CASSSRGSGETQYF.

V usage is TRBV6-2 or TRBV6-3 and J usage is TRBJ2-5, with D maybe TRBD1 (6 bases). The DNA end is a closer match to TRBJ2-4, so the J assignment may be wrong. CDR1 and CDR2 from the germline V gene are MNHEY and SVGEGT. The CDR3 covers 12 residues. The CDR3 DNA reads as TGTGCCAGCAAGGGGGACCAAAACATTCAGTACTTC. Translating it yields CASKGDQNIQYF.

The J gene is TRBJ2-7, the V gene TRBV10-3; 9 nucleotides match TRBD2. CDR3 length: 15 residues. The V and J ends lost 10 bases and 6 bases, in that order; junction bases with no gene match: 16. The V gene's germline CDR1 is ENHRY and CDR2 SYGVKD. The CDR3 reads CATASRGTSMSEQYF. CDR3 sequence (DNA): TGTGCCACAGCCTCGAGAGGGACTAGCATGAGCGAGCAGTACTTC.

A few counts support this clonotype. The J gene is TRBJ1-2, the V gene TRBV2; D gene unclear. CDR3 size: 13 residues. In germline, CDR1 is SNHLY, CDR2 FYNNEI. V was clipped by 5 bases and J by 5 bases, with 12 bases between them. In DNA, the CDR3 is TGTGCCAGCAGTCTTAGGACCGAATATGGCTACACCTTC. This sequence encodes CASSLRTEYGYTF.

The CDR3 sequence is CASSLVAGNYNEQFF. The CDR3 DNA reads as TGTGCCAGCAGCCTGGTAGCGGGAAACTACAATGAGCAGTTCTTC. The genes are TRBV7-2 and TRBJ2-1, with 8 positions matching TRBD2. The germline CDR1 and CDR2 sequences are SGHTA and FQGNSA. This CDR3 spans 15 amino acids. The V segment lost 5 bases and the J segment 3 bases; nucleotides outside the gene matches: 6.